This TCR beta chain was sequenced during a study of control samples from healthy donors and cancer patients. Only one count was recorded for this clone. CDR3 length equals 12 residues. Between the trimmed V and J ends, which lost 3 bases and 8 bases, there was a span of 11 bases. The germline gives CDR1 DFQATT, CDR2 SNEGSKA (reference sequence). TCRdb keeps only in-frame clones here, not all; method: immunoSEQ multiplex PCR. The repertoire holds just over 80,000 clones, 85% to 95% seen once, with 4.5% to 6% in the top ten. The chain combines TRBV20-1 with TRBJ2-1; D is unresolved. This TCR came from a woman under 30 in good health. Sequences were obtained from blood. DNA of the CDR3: TGCAGTGCTAGTTGGGGTAGGGATGAGCAGTTCTTC. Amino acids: CSASWGRDEQFF.